The clone carrying this T cell receptor beta chain was counted a single time. Germline trimming cut 8 bases from V and 5 bases from J; bases unmatched to any gene: 2. The CDR3 consists of 13 residues. In germline, CDR1 is SNHLY, CDR2 FYNNEI. The data stem from a study of control samples from healthy donors and cancer patients. Method: immunoSEQ multiplex PCR; TCRdb's copy keeps in-frame clones and lacks some. The sample has approximately 20,000 clones, around 84% seen once. The chain joins TRBV2 to TRBJ1-6; 8 positions agree with TRBD1. Sequencing input: PBMCs. The sequence was obtained from a man aged 55 to 70 with colorectal cancer. The CDR3, as DNA: TGTGCCAGCCTGGGACAGGATAATTCACCCCTCCACTTT. It translates to CASLGQDNSPLHF.